This entry concerns a single T cell receptor beta chain. As yet, its antigen is unknown. This CDR3 is 14 amino acids long. The V gene end was trimmed by 5 bases and the J gene end by 8 bases; junction bases not matched to a gene: 10. Per germline, CDR1 SGHRS and CDR2 YFSETQ. Clones were read by immunoSEQ multiplex PCR, and TCRdb kept only the in-frame ones, dropping some. The sample lists around 93,000 clones; roughly 78% were seen once. The data were taken from a study of PD-1 blockade in classical Hodgkin lymphoma. Findings of the study overall: Individuals initiating nivolumab under 1 year after ASCT were excluded.

Noted time point: cycle 4 day 1 (C4D1), after 5 to 7 weeks of nivolumab. Every one of the patients relapsed after autologous stem cell transplantation (brentuximab vedotin exposure was variable). The rearrangement uses TRBV5-1 and TRBJ1-2; 9 bases agree with TRBD1. The sample here was peripheral blood mononuclear cells (PBMCs), taken before the fourth cycle of nivolumab. The receptor was isolated from a human donor with classical Hodgkin lymphoma. CDR3 amino acids: CASRPYTGGDGYTF. In DNA, the CDR3 is TGCGCCAGCAGACCTTATACAGGGGGCGACGGCTACACCTTC.